These 6 T cell receptor beta chains were sequenced from one sample in a study of T cell responses to AZD1222 COVID-19 vaccine. Sequencing was performed with immunoSEQ multiplex PCR; in TCRdb, only in-frame clones are kept and a portion is missing. The table has 20,000 or so clones, almost 85% seen once; the top ten hold 15% to 20%. The input for sequencing was peripheral blood, taken 28 days after the second AZD1222 dose. All receptors come from an adult who received the AZD1222 COVID-19 vaccine.

V and J are TRBV2 and TRBJ2-1, with D possibly matching TRBD2 (5 bases). The CDR3 covers 14 residues. The germline V and J ends were trimmed by 3 bases and 10 bases, with 16 bases remaining between them. CDR1 and CDR2 from the germline V gene are SNHLY and FYNNEI. The CDR3 DNA follows: TGTGCCAGCAGTGAGTTCCCCTCGGAGGAGGAGCAGTTCTTC. It specifies CASSEFPSEEEQFF. Based on the CDR3 plus reference TRBV2 and TRBJ2-1, the full variable domain is EPEVTQTPSHQVTQMGQEVILRCVPISNHLYFYWYRQILGQKVEFLVSFYNNEISEKSEIFDDQFSVERPDGSNFTLKIRSTKLEDSAMYFCASSEFPSEEEQFFGPGTRLTVL.

This clone is a singleton in its sample. The chain employs TRBV11-2 and TRBJ2-3, with D perhaps matching TRBD2 (6 bases). Germline values: CDR1 SGHAT, CDR2 FQNNGV. Trimming stripped 5 bases from V and 0 bases from J, with 9 bases between. The length of the CDR3 is 14 residues. CDR3 nucleotides: TGTGCCAGCAGCCAAGCGGGTAGCACAGATACGCAGTATTTT. Translating it yields CASSQAGSTDTQYF. Filled out from reference TRBV11-2 and TRBJ2-3, the complete variable domain reads EAGVAQSPRYKIIEKRQSVAFWCNPISGHATLYWYQQILGQGPKLLIQFQNNGVVDDSQLPKDRFSAERLKGVDSTLKIQPAKLEDSAVYLCASSQAGSTDTQYFGPGTRLTVL.

This clone was recorded a few times. This chain joins TRBV19 and TRBJ2-7, with TRBD1 as a possible D gene (6 bases). The CDR3 has 14 residues. The V and J ends lost 6 bases and 5 bases respectively, with 17 bases between them. CDR1 LNHDA and CDR2 SQIVND come from the germline V gene (reference sequence). The CDR3 DNA reads as TGTGCCAGTAGACAGTATGGGACATCCGACGAGCAGTACTTC. This codes for CASRQYGTSDEQYF.

The chain recombines TRBV10-3 with TRBJ1-1; 8 positions match TRBD1. Germline values: CDR1 ENHRY, CDR2 SYGVKD. CDR3 length equals 14 residues. V shed 4 bases, J shed 2 bases, and the junction held 3 bases outside the gene matches. The CDR3 coding sequence is TGTGCCATCAGTGTCGGGACAGGCAACACTGAAGCTTTCTTT. Translated, it gives CAISVGTGNTEAFF.

This clone was seen just once. The V and J genes are TRBV9 and TRBJ2-3; the D is unclear. Trimming took 4 bases from V and 6 from J, leaving 12 bases between them. The CDR3 length is 13 residues. The germline CDR1 and CDR2 sequences are SGDLS and YYNGEE. Here the CDR3 reads CASSSQVEDTQYF. In DNA form, the CDR3 reads TGTGCCAGCAGCTCCCAGGTCGAGGATACGCAGTATTTT.

The V gene is TRBV5-1, the J gene TRBJ1-5; D gene unclear. The CDR3 is made up of 15 amino acids. Trimming removed 0 bases at V and 3 bases at J, with 10 bases between. In germline, CDR1 is SGHRS, CDR2 YFSETQ. CDR3 DNA sequence: TGCGCCAGCAGCTTGGGTGGAACCGACAATCAGCCCCAGCATTTT. It encodes CASSLGGTDNQPQHF.